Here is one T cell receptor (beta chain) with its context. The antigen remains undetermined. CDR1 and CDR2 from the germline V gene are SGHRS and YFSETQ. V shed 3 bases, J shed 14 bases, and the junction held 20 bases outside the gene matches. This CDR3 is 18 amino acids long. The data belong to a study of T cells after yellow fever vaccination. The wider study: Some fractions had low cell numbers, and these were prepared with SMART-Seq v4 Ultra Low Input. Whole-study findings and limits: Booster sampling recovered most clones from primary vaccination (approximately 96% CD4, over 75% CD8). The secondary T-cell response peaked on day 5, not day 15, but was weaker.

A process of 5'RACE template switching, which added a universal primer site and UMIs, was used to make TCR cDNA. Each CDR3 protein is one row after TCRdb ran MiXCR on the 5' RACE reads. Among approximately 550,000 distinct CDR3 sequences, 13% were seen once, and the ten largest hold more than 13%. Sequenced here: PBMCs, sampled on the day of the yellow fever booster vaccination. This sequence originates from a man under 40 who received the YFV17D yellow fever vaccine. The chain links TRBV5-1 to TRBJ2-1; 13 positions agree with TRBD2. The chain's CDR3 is CASSSPLTSGRSPLKEFF. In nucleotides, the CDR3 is TGCGCCAGCAGCTCACCTTTGACTAGCGGGAGGTCCCCGTTAAAGGAGTTCTTC.